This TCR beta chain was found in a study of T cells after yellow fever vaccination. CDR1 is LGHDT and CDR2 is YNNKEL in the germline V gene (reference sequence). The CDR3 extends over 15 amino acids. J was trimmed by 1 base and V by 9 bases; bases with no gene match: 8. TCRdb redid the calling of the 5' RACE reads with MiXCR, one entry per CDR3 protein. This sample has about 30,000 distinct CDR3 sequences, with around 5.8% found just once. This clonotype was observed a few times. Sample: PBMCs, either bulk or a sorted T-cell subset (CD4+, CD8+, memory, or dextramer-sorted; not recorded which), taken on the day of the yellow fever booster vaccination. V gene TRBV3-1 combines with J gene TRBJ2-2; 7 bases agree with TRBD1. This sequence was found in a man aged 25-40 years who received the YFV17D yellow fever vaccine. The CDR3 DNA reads TGTGCCAGTAGACTCGGGACAGTGAACACCGGGGAGCTGTTTTTT. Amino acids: CASRLGTVNTGELFF.